This is a list of T cell receptor beta chains from one sample in a study of cytomegalovirus exposure and HLA in healthy donors. Measured with immunoSEQ multiplex PCR; TCRdb has only the in-frame clones, and not every one. Of about 330,000 clones listed, roughly 87% are singletons. The sample comprised PBMCs. Every receptor here comes from a woman under 40 in good health and CMV-seropositive. CDR3s include the opening cysteine and the closing phenylalanine or tryptophan. D genes are given only for firm matches. Only part of the rows carry a size: once, few, many, or a class if the clone is expanded.

abundance: -
j_gene: TRBJ2-3
d_gene: TRBD1
v_gene: TRBV10-3
CDR3nt: TGTGCCATCAGTGAACCGCAGGGGGGCACAGATACGCAGTATTTT
CDR3aa: CAISEPQGGTDTQYF

abundance: -
j_gene: TRBJ2-1
d_gene: TRBD2
v_gene: TRBV4-3
CDR3nt: TGCGCCAGCAGCTCCCGCGGTAGCGGGTCCCCCTCGAAGGGTTTGAATGAGCAGTTCTTC
CDR3aa: CASSSRGSGSPSKGLNEQFF

abundance: -
j_gene: TRBJ2-2
d_gene: -
v_gene: TRBV6-4
CDR3nt: TGTGCCAGCAGTACGGGGCGGGACACCGGGGAGCTGTTTTTT
CDR3aa: CASSTGRDTGELFF

abundance: -
j_gene: TRBJ2-5
d_gene: TRBD1
v_gene: TRBV5-1
CDR3nt: TGCGCCAGCGCCCCGGGACAGCAAGAGACCCAGTACTTC
CDR3aa: CASAPGQQETQYF

abundance: few
j_gene: TRBJ2-7
d_gene: -
v_gene: TRBV2
CDR3nt: TGTGCCAGCAGTGAGTTCGTGGGAGCCCTGTACTTC
CDR3aa: CASSEFVGALYF

abundance: -
j_gene: TRBJ2-7
d_gene: -
v_gene: TRBV7-2
CDR3nt: TGTGCCAGCAGCGAATATAGCCACGCAACCTACGAGCAGTACTTC
CDR3aa: CASSEYSHATYEQYF

abundance: -
j_gene: TRBJ1-1
d_gene: -
v_gene: TRBV7-9
CDR3nt: TGTGCCAGCAGCTTAGGGGGGCTGAACACTGAAGCTTTCTTT
CDR3aa: CASSLGGLNTEAFF

abundance: once
j_gene: TRBJ2-7
d_gene: TRBD2
v_gene: TRBV7-4
CDR3nt: TGTGCCAGCACCCTAGGAGTAGCGGGGTGCTACGAGCAGTACTTC
CDR3aa: CASTLGVAGCYEQYF

abundance: -
j_gene: TRBJ2-1
d_gene: -
v_gene: TRBV7-2
CDR3nt: TGTGCCAGCAGCTTAGCGGATATTACGTTCTTC
CDR3aa: CASSLADITFF

abundance: -
j_gene: TRBJ2-7
d_gene: -
v_gene: TRBV5-4
CDR3nt: TGTGCCAGCAGAGCTATGGGCAGGTCCTACGAGCAGTACTTC
CDR3aa: CASRAMGRSYEQYF

abundance: -
j_gene: TRBJ1-2
d_gene: TRBD1
v_gene: TRBV27
CDR3nt: TGTGCCAGCGGAACAGGGGAATTTAACTATGGCTACACCTTC
CDR3aa: CASGTGEFNYGYTF

abundance: -
j_gene: TRBJ2-5
d_gene: TRBD2
v_gene: TRBV6-1
CDR3nt: TGTGCCAGCAGTGAAGGGCTAGCGGGGATAAACCAAGAGACCCAGTACTTC
CDR3aa: CASSEGLAGINQETQYF

abundance: -
j_gene: TRBJ1-1
d_gene: -
v_gene: TRBV7-9
CDR3nt: TGTGCCAGCAGCTTAGCGCTTGGGGACAACACTGAAGCTTTCTTT
CDR3aa: CASSLALGDNTEAFF

abundance: -
j_gene: TRBJ2-5
d_gene: TRBD2
v_gene: TRBV6-5
CDR3nt: TGTGCCAGCAGTACCCAGCGGGAGCCAGGGGAGACCCAGTACTTC
CDR3aa: CASSTQREPGETQYF

abundance: -
j_gene: TRBJ2-7
d_gene: -
v_gene: TRBV18
CDR3nt: TGTGCCAGCTCACCAAAGGGTTCCTACGAGCAGTACTTC
CDR3aa: CASSPKGSYEQYF

abundance: once
j_gene: TRBJ2-1
d_gene: -
v_gene: TRBV7-2
CDR3nt: TGTGCCAGCAGCCCCGACAGCATCTCCTACAATGAGCAGTTCTTC
CDR3aa: CASSPDSISYNEQFF

abundance: -
j_gene: TRBJ1-2
d_gene: TRBD1
v_gene: TRBV7-8
CDR3nt: TGTGCCAGCAGCTCACGGGACAGGGGCAGTTATGGCTACACCTTC
CDR3aa: CASSSRDRGSYGYTF

abundance: -
j_gene: TRBJ1-6
d_gene: -
v_gene: TRBV11-2
CDR3nt: TGTGCCAGCAGTTATGGGCGGGGGCGACATTCACCCCTCCACTTT
CDR3aa: CASSYGRGRHSPLHF

abundance: -
j_gene: TRBJ2-7
d_gene: TRBD2
v_gene: TRBV7-8
CDR3nt: TGTGCCAGCAGCTTAGCGGGGACTAGCGGGGCCTACGAGCAGTACTTC
CDR3aa: CASSLAGTSGAYEQYF

abundance: -
j_gene: TRBJ1-1
d_gene: -
v_gene: TRBV11-1
CDR3nt: TGTGCCAGCAGCTTTCGTGGGGGCACTGAAGCTTTCTTT
CDR3aa: CASSFRGGTEAFF

abundance: -
j_gene: TRBJ1-3
d_gene: TRBD1
v_gene: TRBV9
CDR3nt: TGTGCCAGCAGCGTAGCGGACAGGGCTGGAAACACCATATATTTT
CDR3aa: CASSVADRAGNTIYF

abundance: -
j_gene: TRBJ2-1
d_gene: -
v_gene: TRBV5-1
CDR3nt: TGCGCCAGCTCAGTCACTTTAGCGGTATTCTACAGTGAGCAGTTCTTC
CDR3aa: CASSVTLAVFYSEQFF

abundance: -
j_gene: TRBJ1-1
d_gene: TRBD1
v_gene: TRBV6-5
CDR3nt: TGTGCCAGCAATTACAGGGGGCTCATGAACACTGAAGCTTTCTTT
CDR3aa: CASNYRGLMNTEAFF

abundance: -
j_gene: TRBJ2-2
d_gene: -
v_gene: TRBV2
CDR3nt: TGTGCCAGCAGTGTGGGCGGTAACACCGGGGAGCTGTTTTTT
CDR3aa: CASSVGGNTGELFF

abundance: -
j_gene: TRBJ1-3
d_gene: -
v_gene: TRBV4-1
CDR3nt: TGCGCCAGCAGCCAAGTGGAATTCAGGGTTGGAAACACCATATATTTT
CDR3aa: CASSQVEFRVGNTIYF

abundance: few
j_gene: TRBJ2-7
d_gene: -
v_gene: TRBV6-1
CDR3nt: TGTGCCAGCAGTGGGAGGAAAGGCTCCTACGAGCAGTACTTC
CDR3aa: CASSGRKGSYEQYF

abundance: once
j_gene: TRBJ1-5
d_gene: -
v_gene: TRBV27
CDR3nt: TGTGCCAGCAGTCAACCAGGTTTTAGCAATCAGCCCCAGCATTTT
CDR3aa: CASSQPGFSNQPQHF

abundance: -
j_gene: TRBJ1-3
d_gene: -
v_gene: TRBV27
CDR3nt: TGTGCCAGCAGTCCCTGGGGGGGGCGACGTTCTGGAAACACCATATATTTT
CDR3aa: CASSPWGGRRSGNTIYF

abundance: -
j_gene: TRBJ2-6
d_gene: -
v_gene: TRBV7-6
CDR3nt: TGTGCCAGCAGCTTAGCGGGTGGGAACGTCCTGACTTTC
CDR3aa: CASSLAGGNVLTF

abundance: -
j_gene: TRBJ2-1
d_gene: TRBD2
v_gene: TRBV9
CDR3nt: TGTGCCAGCAGCGTAGAGGGTCTGGCGGGAGGCCACAAATACAATGAGCAGTTCTTC
CDR3aa: CASSVEGLAGGHKYNEQFF

abundance: -
j_gene: TRBJ2-3
d_gene: -
v_gene: TRBV7-9
CDR3nt: TGTGCCAGCAGCCTTCCGGTGGGGGCCACAGATACGCAGTATTTT
CDR3aa: CASSLPVGATDTQYF

abundance: -
j_gene: TRBJ2-7
d_gene: TRBD1
v_gene: TRBV27
CDR3nt: TGTGCCAGCAGCGCCGGGACAGCATACGAGCAGTACTTC
CDR3aa: CASSAGTAYEQYF

abundance: once
j_gene: TRBJ2-7
d_gene: -
v_gene: TRBV4-2
CDR3nt: TGTGCCAGCAGCCAGATTGGGTCTTCCTACGAGCAGTACTTC
CDR3aa: CASSQIGSSYEQYF

abundance: few
j_gene: TRBJ1-2
d_gene: -
v_gene: TRBV27
CDR3nt: TGTGCCAGCAGTTTAAATTCGGCAGGGATCGAGAATGGCTACACCTTC
CDR3aa: CASSLNSAGIENGYTF

abundance: -
j_gene: TRBJ2-5
d_gene: -
v_gene: TRBV11-1
CDR3nt: TGTGCCAGCAGCTCCGAAGAGACCCAGTACTTC
CDR3aa: CASSSEETQYF

abundance: -
j_gene: TRBJ1-2
d_gene: -
v_gene: TRBV29-1
CDR3nt: TGCAGCGTTGGCGGCTACACCTTC
CDR3aa: CSVGGYTF

abundance: -
j_gene: TRBJ1-2
d_gene: -
v_gene: TRBV15
CDR3nt: TGTGCCACCAGCAGAGAGGCAGGGAACTATGGCTACACCTTC
CDR3aa: CATSREAGNYGYTF

abundance: -
j_gene: TRBJ2-7
d_gene: -
v_gene: TRBV7-8
CDR3nt: TGTGCCAGCAGCCGTCTGGAATCCCATCGGGCCCGCGACATCTATGAGCAGTACTTC
CDR3aa: CASSRLESHRARDIYEQYF

abundance: -
j_gene: TRBJ1-3
d_gene: -
v_gene: TRBV27
CDR3nt: TGTGCCAGCAGTGCGGGCAGGCACATCTCTGGAAACACCATATATTTT
CDR3aa: CASSAGRHISGNTIYF

abundance: -
j_gene: TRBJ2-1
d_gene: TRBD2
v_gene: TRBV4-1
CDR3nt: TGCGCCAGCAGCCAGTTAGCGGGAGGTTTAGAGAATGAGCAGTTCTTC
CDR3aa: CASSQLAGGLENEQFF

abundance: -
j_gene: TRBJ2-7
d_gene: -
v_gene: TRBV7-9
CDR3nt: TGTGCCAGCAGCTTAGCGCTCTCTTTCTACGAGCAGTACTTC
CDR3aa: CASSLALSFYEQYF

abundance: -
j_gene: TRBJ1-6
d_gene: -
v_gene: TRBV4-3
CDR3nt: TGCGCCAGCAGCCACTTGTCGGGCGTTTATAATTCACCCCTCCACTTT
CDR3aa: CASSHLSGVYNSPLHF

abundance: -
j_gene: TRBJ2-3
d_gene: -
v_gene: TRBV29-1
CDR3nt: TGCAGCGTTGGGTTCGGGACCGATACGCAGTATTTT
CDR3aa: CSVGFGTDTQYF

abundance: -
j_gene: TRBJ1-4
d_gene: TRBD1
v_gene: TRBV6-1
CDR3nt: TGTGCCAGCAGTGACGACAGGGGAGGATATGAAAAACTGTTTTTT
CDR3aa: CASSDDRGGYEKLFF

abundance: -
j_gene: TRBJ1-5
d_gene: -
v_gene: TRBV4-3
CDR3nt: TGCGCCAGCAGCCAAGGTTTGCAGGGATATCAGCCCCAGCATTTT
CDR3aa: CASSQGLQGYQPQHF

abundance: -
j_gene: TRBJ2-7
d_gene: TRBD2
v_gene: TRBV5-5
CDR3nt: TGTGCCAGCAGCGCAGTAGCGGGGGGATCCTACGAGCAGTACTTC
CDR3aa: CASSAVAGGSYEQYF

abundance: -
j_gene: TRBJ1-1
d_gene: -
v_gene: TRBV5-6
CDR3nt: TGTGCCAGCAGCCCCGGGCTGAACACTGAAGCTTTCTTT
CDR3aa: CASSPGLNTEAFF

abundance: -
j_gene: TRBJ2-7
d_gene: TRBD2
v_gene: TRBV7-2
CDR3nt: TGTGCCAGCAGCTTAGGCTCCTCCCGCGGACTAGTCGAGCAGTACTTC
CDR3aa: CASSLGSSRGLVEQYF

abundance: -
j_gene: TRBJ1-3
d_gene: TRBD1
v_gene: TRBV5-4
CDR3nt: TGTGCCAGCAGCTTAGGGGGCAAAACTGGAAACACCATATATTTT
CDR3aa: CASSLGGKTGNTIYF